This paragraph covers one T cell receptor (beta chain) sequence. Its specificity is not known. The CDR3 is made up of 15 amino acids. CDR1 and CDR2 (germline): MGHRA, YSYEKL. The V end lost 4 bases, the J end lost 2 bases, and 15 bases lay between the germline ends. The data are from a study of identifying expanded T cells in peripheral blood. Notes on the study in general: Technical replicates showed about 1.1 changed clones; around two weeks 15 to 20; four weeks 19.

The repertoire was sequenced with immunoSEQ multiplex PCR; TCRdb's copy has only in-frame clones and lacks some. Of roughly 100,000 clones listed, about 87% are singletons. During the collection period, no donor immune events like infections were recorded. This rearrangement joins TRBV4-1 to TRBJ2-7; D is perhaps TRBD1 or TRBD2 (6 bases each). The sequenced material came from blood. The receptor comes from a person between 18 and 70 years old in good health. The CDR3 spells CASSPSGDFTYEQYF. Here the CDR3 DNA reads TGCGCCAGCAGCCCATCAGGGGACTTTACCTACGAGCAGTACTTC.